This is a list of T cell receptor beta chains from one sample in a study of radiotherapy plus CTLA-4 blockade in lung cancer. Profiled with immunoSEQ multiplex PCR; TCRdb holds only in-frame clones, not every one. The sample holds about 50,000 clones, approximately 73% seen once. Source: peripheral blood, taken from a patient treated with radiotherapy plus ipilimumab. These receptors all come from a human donor with non-small cell lung cancer who had a complete response to radiotherapy plus ipilimumab. The CDR3 runs from the conserved cysteine through the conserved F or W. D genes are given only for firm matches. A row's size may be missing; if present it is once, few, many or a size class.

d_gene: TRBD1
j_gene: TRBJ1-2
v_gene: TRBV28
abundance: few
CDR3nt: TGTGCCAGCAGTTTATCGGACAGGGGGGTGCAGGGCTACACCTTC
CDR3aa: CASSLSDRGVQGYTF

d_gene: TRBD2
j_gene: TRBJ2-1
v_gene: TRBV28
abundance: -
CDR3nt: TGTGCCAGCAGTTTGAGCCCCTCGCGGACTAGCGGGAACTACTACTACAATGAGCAGTTCTTC
CDR3aa: CASSLSPSRTSGNYYYNEQFF

d_gene: -
j_gene: TRBJ1-1
v_gene: TRBV2
abundance: -
CDR3nt: TGTGCCAGCACTGTCTCTAGTAAGGGGCGCGGTGAAGCTTTCTTT
CDR3aa: CASTVSSKGRGEAFF

d_gene: TRBD1
j_gene: TRBJ2-7
v_gene: TRBV5-4
abundance: -
CDR3nt: TGTGCCAGCAGCTTGGTTAACAGGGGTCTGTACGAGCAGTACTTC
CDR3aa: CASSLVNRGLYEQYF

d_gene: -
j_gene: TRBJ2-7
v_gene: TRBV2
abundance: -
CDR3nt: TGTGCCAGCAGTGAAGTGGGGGGCTCCTACGAGCAGTACTTC
CDR3aa: CASSEVGGSYEQYF

d_gene: TRBD1
j_gene: TRBJ2-5
v_gene: TRBV15
abundance: -
CDR3nt: TGTGCCACCAGCAGGGGCAGGGGGCACGAGACCCAGTACTTC
CDR3aa: CATSRGRGHETQYF

d_gene: -
j_gene: TRBJ2-1
v_gene: TRBV7-9
abundance: many
CDR3nt: TGTGCCAGCAGCTACGACTGGAATGAGCAGTTCTTC
CDR3aa: CASSYDWNEQFF

d_gene: TRBD1
j_gene: TRBJ2-2
v_gene: TRBV6-5
abundance: -
CDR3nt: TGTGCCAGCAAAGACAGGGTCACCGGGGAGCTGTTTTTT
CDR3aa: CASKDRVTGELFF

d_gene: -
j_gene: TRBJ2-3
v_gene: TRBV6-5
abundance: -
CDR3nt: TGTGCCAGCAGGCACAGGAGCACAGATACGCAGTATTTT
CDR3aa: CASRHRSTDTQYF

d_gene: TRBD1
j_gene: TRBJ2-2
v_gene: TRBV18
abundance: -
CDR3nt: TGTGCCAGCTCACAGGGACAGGTGAACACCGGGGAGCTGTTTTTT
CDR3aa: CASSQGQVNTGELFF

d_gene: TRBD1
j_gene: TRBJ2-7
v_gene: TRBV10-3
abundance: few
CDR3nt: TGTGCCATCAGTGAAGGGCAGGGGGCGGCCGAGCAGTACTTC
CDR3aa: CAISEGQGAAEQYF

d_gene: -
j_gene: TRBJ2-7
v_gene: TRBV5-1
abundance: -
CDR3nt: TGCGCCAGCCGTATTGGGGAGCGGTCCTACGAGCAGTACTTC
CDR3aa: CASRIGERSYEQYF

d_gene: TRBD2
j_gene: TRBJ2-3
v_gene: TRBV10-2
abundance: -
CDR3nt: TGCGCCAGCAGTCCTAGCGGGGGGACTTCTGGTACGCAGTATTTT
CDR3aa: CASSPSGGTSGTQYF

d_gene: -
j_gene: TRBJ1-2
v_gene: TRBV2
abundance: -
CDR3nt: TGTGCCAGCAGTACAGGGACGTGGGATATGGGCCTTAATGGCTACACCTTC
CDR3aa: CASSTGTWDMGLNGYTF

d_gene: -
j_gene: TRBJ1-5
v_gene: TRBV7-9
abundance: -
CDR3nt: TGTGCCAGCAGCTTAGGGTCCGGGAATCAGCCCCAGCATTTT
CDR3aa: CASSLGSGNQPQHF

d_gene: TRBD2
j_gene: TRBJ2-7
v_gene: TRBV7-9
abundance: -
CDR3nt: TGTGCCAGCAGCCCATCGTTGGCGGGAGGGCCCAGCGAGCAGTACTTC
CDR3aa: CASSPSLAGGPSEQYF

d_gene: -
j_gene: TRBJ1-3
v_gene: TRBV19
abundance: few
CDR3nt: TGTGCCAGTAGTGAACAGAGCTCTGGAAACACCATATATTTT
CDR3aa: CASSEQSSGNTIYF

d_gene: TRBD1
j_gene: TRBJ2-7
v_gene: TRBV28
abundance: -
CDR3nt: TGTGCCAGCTGTAGGACAGGTCAACCCTACGAGCAGTACTTC
CDR3aa: CASCRTGQPYEQYF

d_gene: TRBD1
j_gene: TRBJ1-2
v_gene: TRBV5-1
abundance: medium-sized
CDR3nt: TGCGCCACCCGGGACAGCTATTATGGCTACACCTTC
CDR3aa: CATRDSYYGYTF

d_gene: TRBD2
j_gene: TRBJ2-5
v_gene: TRBV5-1
abundance: -
CDR3nt: TGCGCCAGCAGCTTCCAACTAGCGGGGCAAGAGACCCAGTACTTC
CDR3aa: CASSFQLAGQETQYF

d_gene: TRBD2
j_gene: TRBJ2-1
v_gene: TRBV4-1
abundance: -
CDR3nt: TGCGCCAGCAGCCAAGCCCAAACAAGACTAGCGGGGAACTACAATGAGCAGTTCTTC
CDR3aa: CASSQAQTRLAGNYNEQFF

d_gene: TRBD1
j_gene: TRBJ1-2
v_gene: TRBV5-1
abundance: -
CDR3nt: TGCGCCAGCAGAACTGGACAGGGAGGATTCCCCTCAAACTATGGCTACACCTTC
CDR3aa: CASRTGQGGFPSNYGYTF

d_gene: TRBD1
j_gene: TRBJ1-5
v_gene: TRBV25-1
abundance: -
CDR3nt: TGTGCCAGCAGCGGGACAGGGTATCAGCCCCAGCATTTT
CDR3aa: CASSGTGYQPQHF

d_gene: -
j_gene: TRBJ2-1
v_gene: TRBV27
abundance: -
CDR3nt: TGTGCCAGCACGTACAGGGCTAGCTCCTACAATGAGCAGTTCTTC
CDR3aa: CASTYRASSYNEQFF

d_gene: -
j_gene: TRBJ1-5
v_gene: TRBV27
abundance: -
CDR3nt: TGTGCCAGCAGTCCAGGGTATGGTCAGCCCCAGCATTTT
CDR3aa: CASSPGYGQPQHF

d_gene: -
j_gene: TRBJ1-1
v_gene: TRBV7-2
abundance: -
CDR3nt: TGTGCCAGCTCGGTTGCGGGGGCCCGGAACACTGAAGCTTTCTTT
CDR3aa: CASSVAGARNTEAFF

d_gene: -
j_gene: TRBJ2-7
v_gene: TRBV7-9
abundance: -
CDR3nt: TGTGCCAGCAGCTTGGGGGGTGAAAAGTACGAGCAGTACTTC
CDR3aa: CASSLGGEKYEQYF

d_gene: -
j_gene: TRBJ1-3
v_gene: TRBV5-1
abundance: -
CDR3nt: TGCGCCAGCCTGAACTGGCGGAGCATCTCTGGAAACACCATATATTTT
CDR3aa: CASLNWRSISGNTIYF